The 20 T cell receptor beta chains given below trace back to one sample, sequenced in a study of shared clonotypes between healthy human individuals. Produced via immunoSEQ multiplex PCR; TCRdb's table is partial and in-frame only. The sample lists 2 million to 3 million clones, roughly 93% occurring once. Specimen: naive CD4+ T cells from PBMCs. Subset: CD45RA+ positively selected. Source of these receptors: a man in his late teens or twenties in good health. Some clones in this sample may be carry-over from other donors' samples.

The V call is TRBV6-5, the J call TRBJ1-1; D may be TRBD1 (5 bases). CDR1 is MNHEY and CDR2 is SVGAGI in the germline V gene. This CDR3 is built from 15 residues. V was pared by 2 bases and J by 0 bases, with 10 bases between. CDR3 DNA: TGTGCCAGCAGTTACCTCAACAGGATGAACACTGAAGCTTTCTTT. Amino acid sequence: CASSYLNRMNTEAFF.

The chain has TRBV28 and TRBJ2-3; 11 nucleotides match TRBD2. CDR1 and CDR2 (germline): MDHEN, SYDVKM. This CDR3 has 17 amino acids. V was clipped by 5 bases and J by 6 bases; unmatched bases: 13. As DNA, the CDR3 is TGTGCCAGCAGTCCCCCGGGACTAGCGGAAAATGTGGATACGCAGTATTTT. Its protein is CASSPPGLAENVDTQYF.

The chain joins TRBV30 to TRBJ1-4; D may be TRBD1 (5 bases). The CDR3 loop spans 15 amino acids. Germline V gene lookup returns CDR1 GTSNPN and CDR2 SVGIG (reference sequence). V lost 4 bases to trimming and J lost 8 bases, with 20 bases between them. The CDR3 loop reads CAWNPPPRVGEKLFF. DNA for the CDR3: TGTGCCTGGAATCCCCCCCCCAGGGTAGGAGAAAAACTGTTTTTT.

The gene calls are TRBV5-1 and TRBJ1-1, with 8 bases matching TRBD1. The germline V gene has CDR1 SGHRS and CDR2 YFSETQ. The CDR3 consists of 14 residues. V lost 3 bases and J lost 1; bases outside the gene matches: 2. As DNA, the CDR3 is TGCGCCAGCAGCTGGACAGGGAAGAACACTGAAGCTTTCTTT. This sequence encodes CASSWTGKNTEAFF.

The chain couples TRBV27 to TRBJ2-7, with unresolved D. Deletions cut 5 bases from V and 0 bases from J, with 11 bases between. The V gene's germline CDR1 is MNHEY and CDR2 SMNVEV (reference sequence). The CDR3 loop spans 14 amino acids. The CDR3 region is CASSLRPDSYEQYF. In DNA, the CDR3 is TGTGCCAGCAGTCTCAGGCCGGACTCCTACGAGCAGTACTTC.

This rearrangement joins TRBV5-4 to TRBJ2-5, with 7 bases lining up with TRBD1. The trim removed 4 bases at V and 1 base at J, leaving 4 bases unmatched. The CDR3 has 14 residues. Germline CDR1 reads SGHNT; CDR2 reads YYREEE (reference sequence). CDR3 sequence: CASSPGTVQETQYF. In DNA, the CDR3 is TGTGCCAGCAGCCCCGGGACAGTCCAAGAGACCCAGTACTTC.

The J gene is TRBJ2-1, the V gene TRBV9; a possible D gene is TRBD2 (5 bases). Germline CDR1 SGDLS, CDR2 YYNGEE. V was trimmed by 0 bases and J by 7 bases, leaving 14 bases between them. This CDR3 contains 15 residues. CDR3 sequence: CASSVALGPQNEQFF. In DNA form, the CDR3 reads TGTGCCAGCAGCGTAGCACTAGGGCCCCAGAATGAGCAGTTCTTC. The full variable domain, completed using reference TRBV9 and TRBJ2-1, is DSGVTQTPKHLITATGQRVTLRCSPRSGDLSVYWYQQSLDQGLQFLIQYYNGEERAKGNILERFSAQQFPDLHSELNLSSLELGDSALYFCASSVALGPQNEQFFGPGTRLTVL.

The gene calls are TRBV6-6 and TRBJ2-3; a weak D match, TRBD2 (7 bases). V lost 5 bases and J 1 base, leaving 16 bases between the germline ends. The CDR3 extends over 16 amino acids. CDR1 and CDR2 (germline): MNHNY, SVGAGI (reference sequence). Written as DNA, the CDR3 is TGTGCCAGCAGTAACCCGGCGGGGGCGGGCACAGATACGCAGTATTTT. It translates to CASSNPAGAGTDTQYF.

CDR3 nucleotide sequence: TGTGCCAGCAGCAAACAGGGGGCCCCTCGATTAGGCTACACCTTC. It codes for CASSKQGAPRLGYTF. The V and J genes are TRBV27 and TRBJ1-2; 9 nucleotides align to TRBD1. This CDR3 spans 15 amino acids. With V trimmed by 6 bases and J by 8 bases, 13 bases remained unmatched. Germline CDR1 is MNHEY and CDR2 is SMNVEV (reference sequence).

This clone was recorded once. The chain is built from TRBV4-3 and TRBJ1-3, with TRBD1 matching 8 bases. This CDR3 comprises 20 residues. CDR1 and CDR2 (germline): LGHNA, YSLEER. J gave up 5 bases and V 3 bases, and 21 bases lay outside the gene matches. DNA of the CDR3: TGCGCCAGCAGCCATTTACTAGACCCCCTGGCAGGGGGCAGGAGAAACACCATATATTTT. It translates to CASSHLLDPLAGGRRNTIYF.

This chain uses TRBV5-3 with TRBJ2-2; D not certain. TRBV5-3 is marked as an open reading frame, function uncertain. V was trimmed by 1 base and J by 8 bases, leaving 3 bases between them. The CDR3 spans 11 residues. This CDR3 reads CARSLRGELFF. The CDR3 DNA follows: TGTGCCAGAAGCTTGAGAGGGGAGCTGTTTTTT.

This sequence joins TRBV5-1 and TRBJ2-5; possibly TRBD2 for D (6 bases). Trimming stripped 7 bases from V and 1 base from J, with 17 bases between. The germline CDR1 and CDR2 sequences are SGHRS and YFSETQ. This CDR3 region has 15 residues. CDR3 in DNA: TGCGCCAGCTGTCCCCTACTGGGAGGCCAAGAGACCCAGTACTTC. This gives the protein CASCPLLGGQETQYF.

The CDR3: CASSTGTAEAFF. In DNA form, the CDR3 reads TGTGCCAGCAGCACCGGGACCGCCGAAGCTTTCTTT. The chain is built from TRBV11-3 and TRBJ1-1; TRBD1 is a possible D gene (5 bases). CDR3 size: 12 residues. The germline V and J ends were trimmed by 5 bases and 8 bases, with 12 bases remaining between them. Germline V gene lookup returns CDR1 SGHNT and CDR2 YENEEA. The full variable domain, rest sourced from reference TRBV11-3 and TRBJ1-1, is EAGVVQSPRYKIIEKKQPVAFWCNPISGHNTLYWYLQNLGQGPELLIRYENEEAVDDSQLPKDRFSAERLKGVDSTLKIQPAELGDSAVYLCASSTGTAEAFFGQGTRLTVV.

The chain uses TRBV5-1 and TRBJ2-1; TRBD2 aligns across 7 bases. Germline V lookup: CDR1 SGHRS, CDR2 YFSETQ. The CDR3 loop spans 16 amino acids. V gave up 4 bases and J gave up 0 bases; unmatched junction bases: 7. CDR3 DNA sequence: TGCGCCAGCAGCGGGAGGGGCGAGGGCTCCTACAATGAGCAGTTCTTC. This sequence encodes CASSGRGEGSYNEQFF.

V usage is TRBV5-1 and J usage is TRBJ2-7, with a weak D call TRBD1 (6 bases). V lost 1 base, J lost 2 bases, and 10 bases lay in between. The CDR3 runs 14 residues. CDR1 is SGHRS and CDR2 is YFSETQ in the germline V gene. The CDR3 sequence: CASSLSTGAYEQYF. CDR3 nucleotides: TGCGCCAGCAGCTTGTCGACAGGTGCCTACGAGCAGTACTTC.

The chain combines TRBV6-5 with TRBJ2-5; no clear D. The better agreement between TRBJ2-7 and the DNA end casts doubt on the J call. CDR3 length: 16 residues. CDR1 is MNHEY and CDR2 is SVGAGI in the germline V gene. The CDR3 DNA reads TGTGCCAGCAGTTACTCGACAACCTCCAGCTCCTACGAGCAGTACTTC. This encodes CASSYSTTSSSYEQYF.

The chain uses TRBV29-1 and TRBJ1-1; D not resolved. The CDR3 totals 13 residues. Per germline, CDR1 SQVTM and CDR2 ANQGSEA. Trimming pared 5 bases from V and 1 base from J, leaving 11 bases between. The CDR3 is CSVSASSNTEAFF. The CDR3 DNA follows: TGCAGCGTTTCGGCCAGTTCGAACACTGAAGCTTTCTTT.

The V call is TRBV7-2, the J call TRBJ1-1; 10 nucleotides line up with TRBD1. CDR1 and CDR2 from the germline V gene are SGHTA and FQGNSA. The junction had 9 bases not matched to a gene; V was cut back by 5 bases and J by 6 bases. The CDR3 has 15 amino acids. The DNA for the CDR3 is TGTGCCAGCAGCCCCATGACAGGGGGCCAGTCTGAAGCTTTCTTT. Its protein is CASSPMTGGQSEAFF.

CDR3 sequence reads: CASSEGQGTGYTF. The CDR3 DNA sequence: TGTGCCAGCAGTGAAGGGCAGGGCACTGGCTACACCTTC. The V call is TRBV2, the J call TRBJ1-2; tentatively, D is TRBD1 (5 bases). The CDR3 is 13 amino acids. V lost 1 base to trimming and J lost 7 bases, with 10 bases between them. Looked up from germline, CDR1 is SNHLY and CDR2 is FYNNEI.

V is TRBV14 and J is TRBJ2-7; 14 nucleotides match TRBD2. The ends lost 3 bases at V and 0 bases at J; junction bases unmatched: 7. The CDR3 has 18 residues. The V gene's germline CDR1 is SGHDN and CDR2 FVKESK. Written as DNA, the CDR3 is TGTGCCAGCAGCCAGCGAGGACTAGCGGGAGGTCACTCCTACGAGCAGTACTTC. It specifies CASSQRGLAGGHSYEQYF. The full variable domain, with the rest looked up from reference TRBV14 and TRBJ2-7, is EAGVTQFPSHSVIEKGQTVTLRCDPISGHDNLYWYRRVMGKEIKFLLHFVKESKQDESGMPNNRFLAERTGGTYSTLKVQPAELEDSGVYFCASSQRGLAGGHSYEQYFGPGTRLTVT.